These 8 T cell receptor beta chains originate from one sample sequenced in a study of T cells after yellow fever vaccination. TCRdb re-derived calls from the 5' RACE reads in MiXCR, one entry per CDR3 protein. The profile covers roughly 170,000 distinct CDR3 sequences, with about a tenth appearing a single time and roughly a third taken by the ten largest. The sample was CD8+ T cells sorted from PBMCs, taken 45 days after the yellow fever booster vaccination. These receptors came from a man aged 18-30 years who received the YFV17D yellow fever vaccine.

The chain combines TRBV4-1 with TRBJ2-1, with 10 positions matching TRBD1. V lost 3 bases to trimming and J lost 3 bases; unmatched junction nucleotides: 5. The CDR3 has 16 amino acids. CDR1 and CDR2 from the germline V gene are MGHRA and YSYEKL. The CDR3 DNA reads TGCGCCAGCAGCCACCTCGGGACAGGGGTCTACAATGAGCAGTTCTTC. It translates to CASSHLGTGVYNEQFF.

The sample holds many counts of this clonotype. The J gene is TRBJ2-1, the V gene TRBV7-2; D not resolved. CDR1 SGHTA and CDR2 FQGNSA come from the germline V gene. V lost 2 bases to trimming and J lost 0 bases, with 8 bases between them. The CDR3 sequence is 15 residues long. This chain's CDR3 is CASSLSRSSYNEQFF. For the CDR3, the DNA is TGTGCCAGCAGCTTAAGTAGGAGCTCCTACAATGAGCAGTTCTTC.

This clonotype was detected many times. The chain recombines TRBV21-1 with TRBJ2-7; the DNA was not used to check the table's D call, TRBD1. TRBV21-1 constitutes a pseudogene. This CDR3 has 17 amino acids. DNA for the CDR3: TGTGCCAGCAGCACACACCCATGGGCGACAGTGGTCAACGAGCAGTACGTC. Its translation is CASSTHPWATVVNEQYV.

DNA of the CDR3: TGTGCCAGTAGTGTTTCCCGGGGGCCCTACAATGAGCAGTTCTTC. Translating it yields CASSVSRGPYNEQFF. V and J are TRBV19 and TRBJ2-1; D may match TRBD1 or TRBD2 (6 bases each). CDR1 is LNHDA and CDR2 is SQIVND in the germline V gene (reference sequence). The V and J ends lost 5 bases and 2 bases respectively, with 13 bases between them. The CDR3 covers 15 residues.

The genes are TRBV6-6 and TRBJ1-1; TRBD1 matches 9 bases. CDR1 MNHNY and CDR2 SVGAGI come from the germline V gene (reference sequence). The CDR3 spans 14 residues. Trimming removed 4 bases from V and 3 bases from J; junction bases left unmatched: 3. CDR3 loop: CASSWYRGHTEAFF. CDR3 DNA sequence: TGTGCCAGCAGTTGGTACAGGGGGCACACTGAAGCTTTCTTT.

The rearrangement joins TRBV7-8 to TRBJ2-7; 9 nucleotides agree with TRBD1. This CDR3 contains 15 residues. The V segment lost 5 bases and the J segment 5 bases; nucleotides outside the gene matches: 10. Germline V gives CDR1 SGHVS, CDR2 FQNEAQ. Here the CDR3 reads CASSKAPGQGDEQYV. Here the CDR3 DNA reads TGTGCCAGCAGCAAAGCTCCGGGACAGGGAGACGAGCAGTACGTC.

This clonotype has a handful of counts. V is TRBV29-1 and J is TRBJ2-2; maybe TRBD1 (5 bases). Germline lookup yields CDR1 SQVTM and CDR2 ANQGSEA. This CDR3 region has 13 residues. Trimming left V 4 bases short and J 1 base short, with 7 bases between. In DNA form, the CDR3 reads TGCAGCGTTGTACAGGAGAACACCGGGGAGCTGTTTTTT. This gives the protein CSVVQENTGELFF.

This clonotype has at least ten counts. The chain is built from TRBV4-3 and TRBJ2-3; the match to TRBD2 covers 15 bases. J gave up 5 bases and V 2 bases, and 11 bases lay outside the gene matches. Germline values: CDR1 LGHNA, CDR2 YSLEER. The CDR3 spans 19 residues. CDR3 sequence reads: CASSQLPGLAGGQEDTQYF. For the CDR3, the DNA is TGCGCCAGCAGCCAACTCCCGGGACTAGCGGGGGGTCAGGAAGATACGCAGTATTTT.